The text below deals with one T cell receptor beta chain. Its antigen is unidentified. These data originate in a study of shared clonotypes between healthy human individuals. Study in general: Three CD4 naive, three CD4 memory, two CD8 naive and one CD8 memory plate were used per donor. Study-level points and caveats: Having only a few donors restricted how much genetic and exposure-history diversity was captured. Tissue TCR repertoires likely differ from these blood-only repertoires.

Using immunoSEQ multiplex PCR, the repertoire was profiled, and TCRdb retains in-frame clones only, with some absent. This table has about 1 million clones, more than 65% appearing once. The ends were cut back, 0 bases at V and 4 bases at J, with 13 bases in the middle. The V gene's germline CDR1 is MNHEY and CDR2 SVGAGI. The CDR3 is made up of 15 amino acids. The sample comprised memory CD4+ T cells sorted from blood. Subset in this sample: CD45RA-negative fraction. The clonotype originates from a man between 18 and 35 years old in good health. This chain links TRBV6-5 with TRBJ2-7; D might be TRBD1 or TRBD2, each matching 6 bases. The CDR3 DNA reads TGTGCCAGCAGTTACTCATCCGGGGGCGGGTACGAGCAGTACTTC. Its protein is CASSYSSGGGYEQYF.